Listed here is a single T cell receptor beta chain. What it recognizes is unknown. This record belongs to a study of CD8+ T cells in alopecia areata. Study-level background: Treated patients were given oral tofacitinib, which was dosed at 5 to 10 mg twice daily.

Treatment defined: oral pan-JAK inhibitor, 5-10 mg twice daily. The sorting of PBMCs gave CD4+ and CD8+ T cells. Following extraction, RNA underwent reverse transcription to cDNA, which served as the sequencing template. Measured with immunoSEQ multiplex PCR; TCRdb has only the in-frame clones, and not every one. The sample lists fewer than 250,000 clones; about 60% were seen once. Germline V CDR1 and CDR2: SGHTA, FQGNSA. The CDR3 has 14 residues. Between the trimmed V and J ends, which lost 5 bases and 7 bases, there was a span of 17 bases. Study results and caveats: Scalp sample data also include resident alphabeta T cells from normal skin. Under tofacitinib, fewer expanded CD8+ clones appeared among the top 100 scalp clones.

This specimen consisted of CD4+ T cells sorted from blood, obtained at week 4, from a patient treated with tofacitinib. The chain is built from TRBV7-2 and TRBJ1-1; the D gene is possibly TRBD1 (6 bases). The receptor was derived from a human donor with alopecia areata. This CDR3 reads CASSHQGTSNEAFF. CDR3 sequence (DNA): TGTGCCAGCAGCCATCAGGGGACCTCTAATGAAGCTTTCTTT.